The 6 T cell receptor beta chains in this list originate from one sample, sequenced in a study of blood T cell repertoires in COVID-19. Clones were sequenced by immunoSEQ multiplex PCR, and TCRdb holds only the in-frame ones, with some missing. This table has about 200,000 clones, around 90% appearing once. Sample: peripheral blood. The receptors come from a man aged 35-49 years with acute or convalescent COVID-19.

The chain employs TRBV7-6 and TRBJ1-5; tentatively, D is TRBD1 (5 bases). CDR3 length: 15 amino acids. The germline V gene encodes CDR1 SGHVS and CDR2 FNYEAQ. Between the trimmed V and J ends, which lost 2 bases and 4 bases, there was a span of 12 bases. CDR3 sequence reads: CASSLLQGRNQPQHF. For the CDR3, the DNA is TGTGCCAGCAGCTTATTGCAGGGTCGGAATCAGCCCCAGCATTTT.

The genes are TRBV10-3 and TRBJ1-1, with 8 bases fitting TRBD1. The germline V gene has CDR1 ENHRY and CDR2 SYGVKD. J gave up 3 bases and V 3 bases, and 6 bases lay outside the gene matches. The CDR3 covers 15 residues. This CDR3 is CAISDRGLADTEAFF. DNA of the CDR3: TGTGCCATCAGTGACAGGGGGCTAGCGGACACTGAAGCTTTCTTT.

The genes are TRBV6-5 and TRBJ2-1; 8 positions match TRBD2. The germline CDR1 and CDR2 sequences are MNHEY and SVGAGI. Germline trimming cut 0 bases from V and 4 bases from J; bases unmatched to any gene: 5. CDR3 size: 16 residues. CDR3 residues: CASSYSSPSGYNEQFF. CDR3 nucleotides: TGTGCCAGCAGTTACTCCTCGCCTAGCGGGTACAATGAGCAGTTCTTC.

The chain recombines TRBV27 with TRBJ1-2; 8 positions agree with TRBD1. This CDR3 is 16 amino acids long. In germline, CDR1 is MNHEY, CDR2 SMNVEV (reference sequence). V dropped 5 bases and J dropped 3; count of bases not matched to a gene: 11. The DNA of the CDR3 is TGTGCCAGCAGTACCGGACAGGGAGGCCTTGACTATGGCTACACCTTC. Translated: CASSTGQGGLDYGYTF.

The chain joins TRBV12-3 or TRBV12-4 to TRBJ1-2; no clear D. The V and J ends lost 3 bases and 8 bases respectively, with 10 bases between them. This CDR3 has 12 residues. CDR3 region: CASSFPTEGYTF. As DNA, the CDR3 is TGTGCCAGCAGTTTTCCCACCGAGGGCTACACCTTC.

The chain has TRBV9 and TRBJ1-2, with 8 nucleotides matching TRBD1. The V gene end was trimmed by 4 bases and the J gene end by 8 bases; junction bases not matched to a gene: 7. Germline CDR1 SGDLS, CDR2 YYNGEE. The CDR3 has 13 amino acids. The chain's CDR3 is CASSTPQGVGYTF. As DNA, the CDR3 is TGTGCCAGCAGCACCCCACAGGGGGTCGGCTACACCTTC.